One and the same sample provided the 5 T cell receptor beta chains below, sequenced in a study of control samples from healthy donors and cancer patients. Data came from immunoSEQ multiplex PCR; TCRdb stores just in-frame clones and leaves some out. The sample comprises fewer than 500,000 clones, around 90% of which are singletons, and 5.5% to 8% rests with the top ten. Material for sequencing was PBMCs. These receptors were taken from a man aged 35-49 years with head and neck cancer.

The rearrangement joins TRBV2 to TRBJ1-3; weak D call: TRBD1 (5 bases). CDR3 length: 13 residues. Trimming took 6 bases from V and 4 from J, leaving 10 bases between them. Germline CDR1 and CDR2: SNHLY and FYNNEI. In DNA form, the CDR3 reads TGTGCCAGCAGGGGAGGGGCGGGAAACACCATATATTTT. Translation gives CASRGGAGNTIYF.

Turning to this clone: This sample also contains other DNA sequences that code for the same CDR3. The V gene is TRBV7-2, the J gene TRBJ1-5; D is uncertain. The V end lost 0 bases, the J end lost 0 bases, and 6 bases lay between the germline ends. Germline V gives CDR1 SGHTA, CDR2 FQGNSA. CDR3 length equals 15 residues. The CDR3 nucleotides read TGTGCCAGCAGCTTAGCCGGTTATAGCAATCAGCCCCAGCATTTT. It codes for CASSLAGYSNQPQHF.

This sequence joins TRBV19 and TRBJ1-1; TRBD1 matches at 8 bases. Germline CDR1 LNHDA, CDR2 SQIVND (reference sequence). The CDR3 spans 15 residues. Trimming took 4 bases from V and 6 from J; bases not matched to a gene: 10. The CDR3: CASSKTGENFPEAFF. For the CDR3, the DNA is TGTGCCAGTAGTAAGACAGGGGAGAATTTCCCTGAAGCTTTCTTT.

V gene TRBV19 combines with J gene TRBJ2-2; no clear D. This CDR3 has 14 amino acids. CDR1 and CDR2 from the germline V gene are LNHDA and SQIVND (reference sequence). Trimming shortened V by 5 bases and J by 4 bases, and 11 bases separated the two germline ends. The CDR3 here is CASSPQASTGELFF. The DNA for the CDR3 is TGTGCCAGTAGTCCGCAGGCCAGCACCGGGGAGCTGTTTTTT.

The chain employs TRBV7-2 and TRBJ2-7, with a possible D match to TRBD2 (6 bases). CDR1 is SGHTA, CDR2 FQGNSA, per germline. The CDR3 length is 14 residues. The V gene lost 5 bases and the J gene lost 3 bases, with 14 bases spanning the gap. CDR3 sequence reads: CASSPGSLYYEQYF. The CDR3 DNA reads as TGTGCCAGCAGCCCCGGGAGTCTTTACTACGAGCAGTACTTC.